This T cell receptor beta chain stems from a study of blood T cell repertoires in COVID-19. Study-level information: PBMCs, B-cell-depleted T cells, or T cells provided the cDNA or gDNA that made up the material.

Assay used: immunoSEQ multiplex PCR; TCRdb lists only in-frame clones, some missing. Here the sample spans hundreds of thousands of clones, around 86% being singletons. Trimming removed 3 bases at V and 4 bases at J, with 18 bases between. The CDR3 runs 17 residues. Germline CDR1 reads KGHSH; CDR2 reads LQKENI. Sequencing input: peripheral blood. The V call is TRBV18, the J call TRBJ2-2; a weak D match, TRBD1 (7 bases). The sequence was collected from a woman aged 25 to 39 with active or convalescent COVID-19. The CDR3 DNA follows: TGTGCCAGCTCACCCCGATCCGCGGGACAGTCCACCGGGGAGCTGTTTTTT. Protein product: CASSPRSAGQSTGELFF. Using reference TRBV18 and TRBJ2-2 for the parts outside the CDR3, the full variable domain is NAGVMQNPRHLVRRRGQEARLRCSPMKGHSHVYWYRQLPEEGLKFMVYLQKENIIDESGMPKERFSAEFPKEGPSILRIQQVVRGDSAAYFCASSPRSAGQSTGELFFGEGSRLTVL.